These 23 T cell receptor beta chains share one sample of origin, sequenced in a study of beta chain features in type 1 diabetes. Sequenced material consisted of expressed TCRB transcripts (all of the isolated RNA was reverse transcribed). The assay was immunoSEQ multiplex PCR, and TCRdb's table has in-frame clones only and misses some. The sample records over 500,000 clones, around 15% being singletons. Sequencing input: naive CD4+ T cells from blood. The receptors come from a man younger than 35 in good health.

The CDR3 reads CASFLRTSGRNEQFF. The CDR3 DNA reads TGTGCCAGCTTTCTCCGGACTAGCGGGAGGAATGAGCAGTTCTTC. The chain carries TRBV27 and TRBJ2-1; the match to TRBD2 covers 14 bases. V shed 8 bases, J shed 7 bases, and the junction held 7 bases outside the gene matches. The germline V gene has CDR1 MNHEY and CDR2 SMNVEV (reference sequence). The CDR3 length is 15 residues.

This clone was found a few times. CDR3 nucleotides: TGCGCCAGCAGTTCACCTGGGCAGCGTACGTACCAAGAGACCCAGTACTTC. Translating gives CASSSPGQRTYQETQYF. The genes are TRBV4-1 and TRBJ2-5; D uncertain. V lost 6 bases and J 0 bases, leaving 20 bases between the germline ends. Per the germline V gene, CDR1 is MGHRA and CDR2 is YSYEKL. This CDR3 comprises 17 residues.

This clone was detected a few times. V gene TRBV4-1 combines with J gene TRBJ2-5, with D uncertain. V shed 4 bases and J shed 4 bases, with 7 bases lying between them. The length of the CDR3 is 12 residues. Germline V gene sequence: CDR1 MGHRA, CDR2 YSYEKL. Written as DNA, the CDR3 is TGCGCCAGCAGCCTCCCTGGAGAGACCCAGTACTTC. This sequence encodes CASSLPGETQYF.

There are a few counts of this clone. The chain links TRBV7-2 to TRBJ2-2; 8 positions match TRBD2. This CDR3 comprises 16 residues. J gave up 4 bases and V 5 bases, and 9 bases lay outside the gene matches. CDR1 and CDR2 from the germline V gene are SGHTA and FQGNSA. The CDR3 loop reads CASSQRGTSVTGELFF. The CDR3 DNA is TGTGCCAGCAGCCAACGGGGGACTAGTGTCACCGGGGAGCTGTTTTTT.

The chain recombines TRBV7-2 with TRBJ2-7; no firm D call. Per the germline V gene, CDR1 is SGHTA and CDR2 is FQGNSA. V gave up 1 base and J gave up 1 base, with 8 bases separating them. The CDR3 sequence is 14 residues long. CDR3 protein: CASSLGAQSYEQYF. The CDR3 nucleotides are TGTGCCAGCAGCTTAGGGGCCCAATCCTACGAGCAGTACTTC.

This clone appeared a few times. V usage is TRBV5-1 and J usage is TRBJ1-4, with a possible D match to TRBD1 (5 bases). V shed 3 bases and J shed 4 bases, with 16 bases lying between them. CDR1 SGHRS and CDR2 YFSETQ come from the germline V gene. The CDR3 sequence is 16 residues long. CDR3 bases: TGCGCCAGCAGCTCGAATGGGGCAGGACTTAATGAAAAACTGTTTTTT. Translating gives CASSSNGAGLNEKLFF.

This clone was seen a handful of times. V gene TRBV30 combines with J gene TRBJ1-1, with no clear D. The germline CDR1 and CDR2 sequences are GTSNPN and SVGIG (reference sequence). CDR3 length equals 13 residues. The V end lost 1 base, the J end lost 3 bases, and 9 bases lay between the germline ends. The CDR3 is CAWSAPGYTEAFF. CDR3 nucleotide sequence: TGTGCCTGGAGTGCCCCGGGGTACACTGAAGCTTTCTTT. The full variable domain, rest sourced from reference TRBV30 and TRBJ1-1, is SQTIHQWPATLVQPVGSPLSLECTVEGTSNPNLYWYRQAAGRGLQLLFYSVGIGQISSEVPQNLSASRPQDRQFILSSKKLLLSDSGFYLCAWSAPGYTEAFFGQGTRLTVV.

This chain links TRBV18 with TRBJ1-3; D unresolved. V lost 3 bases and J 3 bases, leaving 3 bases between the germline ends. Germline-derived CDR1 and CDR2 are KGHSH and LQKENI. The CDR3 runs 12 residues. This CDR3 is CASSPGGNTIYF. The CDR3 nucleotides are TGTGCCAGCTCACCCGGTGGAAACACCATATATTTT.

On this clone: Other DNA variants within this sample encode the same CDR3. V gene TRBV7-3 combines with J gene TRBJ1-3; D remains unclear. This CDR3 is 14 amino acids long. V gave up 2 bases and J gave up 0 bases, with 5 bases separating them. Germline CDR1 reads SGHTA; CDR2 reads FQGTGA. CDR3 in DNA: TGTGCCAGCAGCTTAGAGGGCTCTGGAAACACCATATATTTT. The encoded protein is CASSLEGSGNTIYF.

Here the CDR3 reads CASSSGTGSYNEQFF. CDR3 bases: TGTGCCAGCAGTTCCGGGACAGGCTCCTACAATGAGCAGTTCTTC. The chain joins TRBV6-5 to TRBJ2-1; 8 bases match TRBD1. The CDR3 sequence is 15 residues long. Germline lookup yields CDR1 MNHEY and CDR2 SVGAGI. V dropped 4 bases and J dropped 0; count of bases not matched to a gene: 2.

The rearrangement joins TRBV4-1 to TRBJ2-1, with 10 bases matching TRBD1. Trimming took 4 bases from V and 15 from J; bases not matched to a gene: 12. Germline V gene sequence: CDR1 MGHRA, CDR2 YSYEKL. The CDR3 consists of 14 residues. CDR3 protein: CASSLLSYGTGAFF. The CDR3 nucleotides are TGCGCCAGCAGCCTCTTAAGCTACGGGACAGGGGCGTTCTTC.

The chain couples TRBV5-6 to TRBJ1-4, with D unclear. The germline V gene has CDR1 SGHDT and CDR2 YYEEEE. This CDR3 has 15 residues. V was shortened by 3 bases and J by 7 bases, with 16 bases between the two germline ends. CDR3 in amino acids: CASSSHPGRTEKLFF. The CDR3 DNA sequence: TGTGCCAGCAGCTCGCACCCGGGTCGAACTGAAAAACTGTTTTTT.

The rearrangement uses TRBV25-1 and TRBJ1-2; no clear D. V was clipped by 4 bases and J by 5 bases, with 8 bases between them. From germline, CDR1 is MGHDK and CDR2 SYGVNS. The CDR3 runs to 12 residues. CDR3 sequence (DNA): TGTGCCAGCAGTGTAAAGTTTTATGGCTACACCTTC. This sequence encodes CASSVKFYGYTF.

This clone was detected a few times. This chain uses TRBV28 with TRBJ2-3, with D perhaps matching TRBD2 (6 bases). V was clipped by 5 bases and J by 0 bases, with 18 bases between them. This CDR3 is 17 amino acids long. Germline-derived CDR1 and CDR2 are MDHEN and SYDVKM. The CDR3 protein is CASSRGSRAPSTDTQYF. The CDR3 coding sequence is TGTGCCAGCAGTCGGGGGTCGAGGGCGCCTAGCACAGATACGCAGTATTTT.

The rearrangement joins TRBV7-3 to TRBJ2-3; 9 positions match TRBD2. The length of the CDR3 is 17 residues. The J segment lost 4 bases and the V segment lost 4 bases, leaving 12 bases of the junction unmatched. Germline V CDR1 and CDR2: SGHTA, FQGTGA. Here the CDR3 reads CASSSQGTSLVADTQYF. The CDR3 coding sequence is TGTGCCAGCAGCTCACAGGGGACTAGCCTTGTGGCAGATACGCAGTATTTT.

The chain links TRBV25-1 to TRBJ2-7, with D perhaps matching TRBD1 (7 bases). Trimming took off 8 bases at V and 4 bases at J, with 21 bases between the two ends. CDR3 size: 15 residues. The germline gives CDR1 MGHDK, CDR2 SYGVNS. CDR3 nucleotide sequence: TGTGCCAGCGCCACTGGGGCAGGGGGAGGATACGAGCAGTACTTC. Translated: CASATGAGGGYEQYF.

V and J are TRBV18 and TRBJ2-7, with 7 positions matching TRBD2. This CDR3 is 16 amino acids long. The germline V gene has CDR1 KGHSH and CDR2 LQKENI. V lost 2 bases and J lost 0; bases outside the gene matches: 7. The CDR3 spells CASSPGEGFPSYEQYF. Here the CDR3 DNA reads TGTGCCAGCTCACCAGGGGAGGGGTTCCCCTCCTACGAGCAGTACTTC.

In this sample, this clone turned up a few times. This sequence joins TRBV6-6 and TRBJ2-3, with D possibly being TRBD1 (5 bases). The CDR3 has 15 amino acids. Trimming pared 5 bases from V and 4 bases from J, leaving 16 bases between. In germline, CDR1 is MNHNY, CDR2 SVGAGI (reference sequence). The CDR3 reads CASSPRQGSADTQYF. The CDR3, as DNA: TGTGCCAGCAGTCCCAGGCAGGGCTCCGCAGATACGCAGTATTTT.

The rearrangement uses TRBV15 and TRBJ2-3; tentative D call: TRBD1 (5 bases). Trimming stripped 0 bases from V and 3 bases from J, with 19 bases between. Germline V gene data show CDR1 as LNHNV and CDR2 as YYDKDF (reference sequence). The CDR3 runs to 18 residues. The CDR3 protein is CATSRDLRQGLETDTQYF. The CDR3 bases are TGTGCCACCAGCAGAGATCTTCGGCAGGGCTTAGAGACAGATACGCAGTATTTT.

This clone was recorded at least ten times. The chain employs TRBV14 and TRBJ2-1, with a tentative D call TRBD2 (6 bases). CDR1 SGHDN and CDR2 FVKESK come from the germline V gene. CDR3 size: 12 residues. V was cut by 1 base and J by 15 bases, with 13 bases left in between. As DNA, the CDR3 is TGTGCCAGCAGCCAAGGCGGGAAGAAGACGTTCTTC. Its translation: CASSQGGKKTFF.

This clone showed up just a few times. The chain links TRBV6-5 to TRBJ2-3; D might be TRBD2 (5 bases). This CDR3 spans 13 amino acids. V was clipped by 7 bases and J by 6 bases, with 14 bases between them. The germline gives CDR1 MNHEY, CDR2 SVGAGI. The CDR3 loop is CASNSKWRDTQYF. In nucleotides, the CDR3 is TGTGCCAGCAACTCCAAGTGGAGGGATACGCAGTATTTT.

This chain links TRBV5-4 with TRBJ2-2; TRBD1 matches 7 bases. Unmatched junction bases numbered 1, after V lost 3 bases and J lost 5 bases. CDR3 length equals 13 residues. Germline V gene data show CDR1 as SGHNT and CDR2 as YYREEE (reference sequence). The CDR3 sequence is CASSSQGTGELFF. The CDR3 DNA reads TGTGCCAGCAGCTCACAGGGGACCGGGGAGCTGTTTTTT.

This clone was seen at least ten times. V is TRBV28 and J is TRBJ2-1, with D perhaps matching TRBD2 (6 bases). Germline V lookup: CDR1 MDHEN, CDR2 SYDVKM. Trimming shortened V by 9 bases and J by 13 bases, and 10 bases separated the two germline ends. This CDR3 has 9 residues. CDR3 sequence: CASGTPQFF. CDR3 DNA: TGTGCCAGTGGGACTCCCCAGTTCTTC.